Detailed here is one TCR beta chain. The sample belongs to a study of patients and donors after allogeneic stem cell transplantation. There are 14 residues in the CDR3. V was clipped by 4 bases and J by 9 bases, with 16 bases between them. Germline V gives CDR1 MNHNS, CDR2 SASEGT. MiXCR, run by TCRdb on the RT-PCR reads, gives a single entry per CDR3 protein. Of thousands of distinct CDR3 sequences in the sample, roughly 24% are singletons; the top ten hold roughly 16%. The sample comprised blood, either unsorted or a sorted T cell fraction (not recorded which). The clonotype originates from a human donor who was either an allogeneic HSCT recipient or a stem cell or donor lymphocyte infusion donor (not recorded which). It is not recorded whose cells these are; they may come from a transplant donor. V and J are TRBV6-1 and TRBJ2-1; D unclear. The CDR3 region is CASSVTLRVSEQFF. CDR3 nucleotide sequence: TGTGCCAGCAGTGTGACACTTCGGGTTAGTGAGCAGTTCTTC.